The entry below gives a single T cell receptor beta chain sequence along with its context. With 5 bases clipped from V and 5 bases from J, the junction kept 8 bases outside the gene matches. The CDR3 loop spans 15 amino acids. Germline values: CDR1 SGHRS, CDR2 YFSETQ. This sample was taken from a study of blood T cell repertoires in COVID-19. The repertoire was sequenced with immunoSEQ multiplex PCR; TCRdb's copy has only in-frame clones and lacks some. The sample has about 170,000 clones; around 80% are singletons. The sample consisted of PBMCs or T cells enriched from blood (not recorded which). This receptor was identified in a man aged 50-59 years who had recovered from COVID-19. The chain links TRBV5-1 to TRBJ2-5; 11 bases line up with TRBD2. The CDR3 region is CASRRIAGGQETQYF. CDR3 DNA sequence: TGCGCCAGCAGACGGATAGCGGGGGGGCAGGAGACCCAGTACTTC.